This entry is about one T cell receptor (beta chain). In the original processing: The authors estimated nucleated cell counts from reference gene primer amplification. This table comes from immunoSEQ multiplex PCR, and its TCRdb copy is limited to in-frame clones, with some not included. V, J and clone size reflect that table, while D and trimming were determined from the DNA. In the table there are more than 150,000 clones, roughly 88% of which are singletons. CDR3 length: 15 residues. V was pared by 5 bases and J by 1 base, with 11 bases between. Per germline, CDR1 MDHEN and CDR2 SYDVKM. This entry belongs to a study of blood T cell repertoires in COVID-19. Study context: Italy, Spain and the United States were the sources of the convalescent and acute COVID-19 samples. Nucleic acid was either cDNA or gDNA, and it came from T cells, B-cell-depleted T cells, or PBMCs.

The sequenced sample consisted of peripheral blood. The chain uses TRBV28 and TRBJ1-4, with no clear D. This sequence was found in a woman aged 55 to 70 with acute or convalescent COVID-19. This CDR3 is CASSTVQLTNEKLFF. CDR3 bases: TGTGCCAGCAGTACAGTTCAGCTAACTAATGAAAAACTGTTTTTT.